This T cell receptor beta chain was identified during a study of T-cell memory formation after mild COVID-19. In its sample, this clonotype was seen many times. V lost 2 bases, J lost 7 bases, and 17 bases lay in between. The CDR3 totals 15 residues. Looked up from germline, CDR1 is MNHEY and CDR2 is SVGAGI. MiXCR, applied by TCRdb to the 5' RACE reads, yields one record per CDR3 protein. The top ten hold roughly 8.2% of the sample, which has 580,000 or so distinct CDR3 sequences, about 18% seen once. The clonotype originates from an adult woman who had mild COVID-19 (a few samples of this study predate the infection). Cell type and time point are not known. The sequencing input was PBMCs or a T cell subset sorted from them (not recorded which). This chain uses TRBV6-5 with TRBJ1-1; D remains ambiguous. CDR3 coding DNA: TGTGCCAGCAGTTACCATCCGGGTCCCGGGCTTGAAGCTTTCTTT. It codes for CASSYHPGPGLEAFF.